Shown below are 19 T cell receptor beta chains from a single sample sequenced in a study of OX40 agonist ivuxolimab in advanced cancers. The table came from immunoSEQ multiplex PCR; TCRdb's copy has only in-frame clones and leaves some out. The sample consists of around 47,000 clones, 75% to 85% of them appearing once. The sample was CD4+ or CD8+ T cells sorted from blood, taken in a trial of the OX40 agonist ivuxolimab. The receptor set was obtained from an adult with an advanced solid tumor such as melanoma, head and neck, liver or kidney cancer.

The V call is TRBV10-2, the J call TRBJ2-5; no definite D call. The CDR3 runs to 14 residues. CDR1 is WSHSY, CDR2 SAAADI, per germline. The V gene lost 6 bases and the J gene lost 0 bases, with 11 bases spanning the gap. This CDR3 reads CASSRRVYQETQYF. CDR3 DNA: TGCGCCAGCAGCAGACGGGTGTACCAAGAGACCCAGTACTTC.

The rearrangement links TRBV7-9 to TRBJ2-3; D gene unclear. The CDR3 has 12 amino acids. Trimming took 5 bases from V and 5 from J, leaving 8 bases between them. The germline CDR1 and CDR2 sequences are SEHNR and FQNEAQ (reference sequence). This CDR3 is CASSRPRDTQYF. The CDR3 coding sequence is TGTGCCAGCAGCCGACCCCGAGATACGCAGTATTTT.

The chain carries TRBV5-1 and TRBJ2-3, with D unresolved. Between the trimmed V and J ends, which lost 0 bases and 0 bases, there was a span of 8 bases. The CDR3 has 15 residues. CDR1 and CDR2 from the germline V gene are SGHRS and YFSETQ. Here the CDR3 DNA reads TGCGCCAGCAGCTTGGAAATCAGGAGCACAGATACGCAGTATTTT. It encodes CASSLEIRSTDTQYF.

This clone was observed a single time. The chain carries TRBV7-2 and TRBJ1-1; no definite D call. V lost 6 bases and J 4 bases, leaving 12 bases between the germline ends. The CDR3 extends over 13 amino acids. The germline CDR1 and CDR2 sequences are SGHTA and FQGNSA. This chain's CDR3 is CASSFTEGTEAFF. Written as DNA, the CDR3 is TGTGCCAGCAGTTTTACAGAGGGCACTGAAGCTTTCTTT.

This chain joins TRBV9 and TRBJ2-1, with D perhaps TRBD1 or TRBD2 (6 bases each). The CDR3 length is 16 residues. Per germline, CDR1 SGDLS and CDR2 YYNGEE. The V gene lost 0 bases and the J gene lost 7 bases, with 17 bases spanning the gap. The CDR3 region has the DNA TGTGCCAGCAGCGTAGGTTCCGGGGGCCCTGGGAATGAGCAGTTCTTC. This gives the protein CASSVGSGGPGNEQFF.

J is TRBJ1-2 and V is TRBV11-2; weak D call: TRBD1 (5 bases). The CDR3 runs 14 residues. V lost 0 bases, J lost 8 bases, and 13 bases lay in between. CDR1 and CDR2 from the germline V gene are SGHAT and FQNNGV. CDR3 bases: TGTGCCAGCAGCTTAGAGGGCCAAAGGGGCGGCTACACCTTC. It codes for CASSLEGQRGGYTF.

This chain connects TRBV30 to TRBJ2-2, with D uncertain. From germline, CDR1 is GTSNPN and CDR2 SVGIG (reference sequence). The ends were cut back, 3 bases at V and 2 bases at J, with 7 bases in the middle. The CDR3 is 13 residues long. CDR3 bases: TGTGCCTGGAGCCATAGAAACACCGGGGAGCTGTTTTTT. Residues: CAWSHRNTGELFF.

This chain links TRBV5-6 with TRBJ2-7; TRBD1 agrees at 8 bases. The CDR3 runs to 14 residues. J was trimmed by 7 bases and V by 2 bases; bases with no gene match: 8. Looked up from germline, CDR1 is SGHDT and CDR2 is YYEEEE. CDR3 sequence (DNA): TGTGCCAGCAGCTTTCAGGACAGGGTGTTGGAGCAGTACTTC. It yields the protein CASSFQDRVLEQYF.

The chain has TRBV7-9 and TRBJ1-2; D unclear. Germline CDR1 and CDR2: SEHNR and FQNEAQ (reference sequence). The CDR3 totals 12 residues. The ends were cut back, 2 bases at V and 8 bases at J, with 9 bases in the middle. The CDR3 DNA sequence: TGTGCCAGCAGCTTATCCCAGGCCGGCTACACCTTC. Translating gives CASSLSQAGYTF.

The chain employs TRBV11-2 and TRBJ1-1; D is unresolved. CDR1 is SGHAT, CDR2 FQNNGV, per germline. The V gene lost 1 base and the J gene lost 0 bases, with 6 bases spanning the gap. CDR3 length: 14 amino acids. CDR3 in amino acids: CASSLVSMNTEAFF. The CDR3 DNA is TGTGCCAGCAGCTTAGTCTCCATGAACACTGAAGCTTTCTTT. The full variable domain, rest sourced from reference TRBV11-2 and TRBJ1-1, is EAGVAQSPRYKIIEKRQSVAFWCNPISGHATLYWYQQILGQGPKLLIQFQNNGVVDDSQLPKDRFSAERLKGVDSTLKIQPAKLEDSAVYLCASSLVSMNTEAFFGQGTRLTVV.

The CDR3 sequence is CSVIWSGGVGNQPQHF. The CDR3 DNA is TGCAGCGTTATTTGGTCAGGGGGAGTCGGCAATCAGCCCCAGCATTTT. The chain uses TRBV29-1 and TRBJ1-5, with 7 bases aligning to TRBD1. Germline V gives CDR1 SQVTM, CDR2 ANQGSEA. Losses at the gene ends were 5 bases for V and 2 bases for J; bases not matched to a gene: 12. The CDR3 is 16 residues long.

This clone is classed as medium-sized (0.01 to 0.1%). The V gene is TRBV14, the J gene TRBJ1-2; perhaps TRBD1 as D (6 bases). The CDR3 has 15 residues. V gave up 4 bases and J gave up 14 bases, with 26 bases separating them. Germline V gene lookup returns CDR1 SGHDN and CDR2 FVKESK. The CDR3 DNA reads TGTGCCAGCAGCCCATCGTCCGGGGGCCTTTGGGGTCGGACCTTC. Translation: CASSPSSGGLWGRTF.

This chain uses TRBV30 with TRBJ1-2; tentatively, D is TRBD1 (6 bases). CDR3 length equals 13 residues. Germline V gene lookup returns CDR1 GTSNPN and CDR2 SVGIG (reference sequence). Trimming took off 0 bases at V and 6 bases at J, with 11 bases between the two ends. The CDR3 loop is CAWSVRQGNGYTF. As DNA, the CDR3 is TGTGCCTGGAGTGTACGCCAGGGGAATGGCTACACCTTC.

The genes are TRBV5-1 and TRBJ2-5; D call uncertain. V dropped 4 bases and J dropped 5 bases, with 12 bases sitting between them. The CDR3 spans 13 residues. Germline V CDR1 and CDR2: SGHRS, YFSETQ. Here the CDR3 reads CASSQGSGETQYF. The CDR3 nucleotides are TGCGCCAGCAGCCAAGGGTCCGGGGAGACCCAGTACTTC.

The V call is TRBV11-3, the J call TRBJ2-2; no clear D. This CDR3 spans 13 amino acids. In germline, CDR1 is SGHNT, CDR2 YENEEA. Trimming shortened V by 1 base and J by 1 base, and 1 base separated the two germline ends. The DNA for the CDR3 is TGTGCCAGCAGCTTAGTGAACACCGGGGAGCTGTTTTTT. It translates to CASSLVNTGELFF.

The V and J genes are TRBV18 and TRBJ1-5; maybe TRBD1 (5 bases). CDR3 length: 14 amino acids. From germline, CDR1 is KGHSH and CDR2 LQKENI. V gave up 6 bases and J gave up 5 bases, with 14 bases separating them. The CDR3 DNA reads as TGTGCCAGCTCCGTGACAGCAAGGGATCAGCCCCAGCATTTT. Residues: CASSVTARDQPQHF.

The rearrangement links TRBV10-3 to TRBJ1-2; 9 nucleotides match TRBD1. V shed 10 bases, J shed 6 bases, and the junction held 18 bases outside the gene matches. CDR3 size: 16 residues. Germline values: CDR1 ENHRY, CDR2 SYGVKD. CDR3 sequence (DNA): TGTGCCACCAACCGGGACAGGGAGGGAGGATGGGATGGCTACACCTTC. Residues: CATNRDREGGWDGYTF.

CDR3 amino acids: CASSKWGRVSTGELFF. The CDR3 DNA follows: TGTGCCAGCAGCAAATGGGGCAGGGTCTCCACCGGGGAGCTGTTTTTT. The chain carries TRBV11-2 and TRBJ2-2; possibly TRBD1 for D (5 bases). CDR3 length equals 16 residues. Germline V CDR1 and CDR2: SGHAT, FQNNGV. V was trimmed by 5 bases and J by 4 bases, leaving 17 bases between them.

J is TRBJ1-6 and V is TRBV4-3; no definite D call. V shed 3 bases and J shed 11 bases, with 11 bases lying between them. Germline loops: CDR1 LGHNA, CDR2 YSLEER. The CDR3 length is 13 residues. The CDR3, as DNA: TGCGCCAGCAGCCAGGGAGAGGTTCCACCCCTCCACTTT. Residues: CASSQGEVPPLHF.